This T cell receptor beta chain is drawn from a study of lymphopenia after photon versus proton radiotherapy. Study-wide results and limits: Photon-treated patients lost naive T cells and TCR diversity; proton-treated stayed stable. In patients who died, overall survival fell as post-nadir TCR diversity dropped more. Only patients who died were analyzed for survival; proton advantage is unproven.

Sequencing was performed with immunoSEQ multiplex PCR; in TCRdb, only in-frame clones are kept and a portion is missing. This repertoire shows approximately 6,000 clones, 91% found once; its top ten account for over 8.5%. Germline CDR1 and CDR2: SGHTA and FQGTGA. This CDR3 contains 15 residues. With V trimmed by 4 bases and J by 9 bases, 9 bases remained unmatched. Note on this clone: Its antigen is as yet unknown.

The gene calls are TRBV7-3 and TRBJ2-1; 10 bases map to TRBD2. This receptor was taken from a man between 60 and 70 years old with cholangiocarcinoma. This specimen consisted of peripheral blood, obtained from a patient treated with photon-based radiotherapy. CDR3 loop: CASSSLAGARGEQFF. CDR3 bases: TGTGCCAGCAGCTCCCTAGCGGGAGCCAGGGGTGAGCAGTTCTTC.